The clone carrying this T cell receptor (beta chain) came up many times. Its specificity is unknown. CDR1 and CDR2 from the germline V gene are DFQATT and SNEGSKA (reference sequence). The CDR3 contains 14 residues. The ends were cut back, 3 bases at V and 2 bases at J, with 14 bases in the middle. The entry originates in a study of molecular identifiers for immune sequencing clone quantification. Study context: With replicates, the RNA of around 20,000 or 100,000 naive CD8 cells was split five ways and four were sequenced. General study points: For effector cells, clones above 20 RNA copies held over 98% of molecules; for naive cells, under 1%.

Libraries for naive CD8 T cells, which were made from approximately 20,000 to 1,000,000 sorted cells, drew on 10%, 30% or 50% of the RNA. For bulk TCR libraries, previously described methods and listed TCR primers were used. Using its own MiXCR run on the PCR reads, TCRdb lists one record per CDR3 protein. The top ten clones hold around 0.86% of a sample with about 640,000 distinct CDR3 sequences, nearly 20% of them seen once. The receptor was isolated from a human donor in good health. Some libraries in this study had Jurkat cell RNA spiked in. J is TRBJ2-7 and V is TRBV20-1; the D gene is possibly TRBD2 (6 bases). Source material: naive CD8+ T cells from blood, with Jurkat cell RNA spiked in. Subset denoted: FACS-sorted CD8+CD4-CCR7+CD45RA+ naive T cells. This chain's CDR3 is CSARRGGAPYEQYF. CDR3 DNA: TGCAGTGCTAGGCGAGGCGGGGCACCCTACGAGCAGTACTTC.